Shown below are 9 T cell receptor beta chains from a single sample sequenced in a study of T cells after yellow fever vaccination. TCRdb fed the 5' RACE reads into MiXCR, producing one record per CDR3 protein. The sample holds 500,000 to 650,000 distinct CDR3 sequences, approximately 13% seen once. Sequencing used PBMCs, obtained on the day of the yellow fever booster vaccination. All receptors come from a man aged 25 to 40 who received the YFV17D yellow fever vaccine.

This clonotype was detected only a few times. This chain connects TRBV19 to TRBJ2-7; D unclear. The CDR3 loop spans 13 amino acids. Germline V gene sequence: CDR1 LNHDA, CDR2 SQIVND (reference sequence). Trimming removed 5 bases at V and 4 bases at J, with 12 bases between. CDR3 loop: CASSPTLGYEQYF. The DNA for the CDR3 is TGTGCCAGTAGTCCCACCCTTGGGTACGAGCAGTACTTC.

This clonotype was observed a single time. The chain combines TRBV5-5 with TRBJ1-1, with D unresolved. The CDR3 is 15 amino acids. V shed 1 base and J shed 7 bases, with 17 bases lying between them. Germline lookup yields CDR1 SGHKS and CDR2 YYEKEE (reference sequence). The CDR3 DNA reads TGTGCCAGCAGCTTGCTGGACGGTAGACACGATGAAGCTTTCTTT. Translating it yields CASSLLDGRHDEAFF.

The chain links TRBV20-1 to TRBJ2-7, with TRBD2 matching 9 bases. The CDR3 loop spans 14 amino acids. V gave up 5 bases and J gave up 6 bases; unmatched junction bases: 11. Looked up from germline, CDR1 is DFQATT and CDR2 is SNEGSKA (reference sequence). The CDR3 sequence: CSAYSGRIGGEQYF. For the CDR3, the DNA is TGCAGTGCTTACAGCGGGAGGATTGGTGGCGAGCAGTACTTC.

This clonotype was seen only a few times. The rearrangement uses TRBV11-2 and TRBJ2-7, with no clear D. Trimming removed 1 base from V and 2 bases from J, with 9 bases in between. This CDR3 has 14 residues. Germline loops: CDR1 SGHAT, CDR2 FQNNGV. The CDR3 is CASSLAALAYEQYF. The CDR3 coding sequence is TGTGCCAGCAGCTTAGCGGCTCTGGCCTACGAGCAGTACTTC.

The rearrangement links TRBV11-1 to TRBJ2-2; TRBD2 matches 16 bases. CDR1 SGHAT and CDR2 FQDESV come from the germline V gene (reference sequence). Germline trimming cut 0 bases from V and 4 bases from J; bases unmatched to any gene: 14. The length of the CDR3 is 22 residues. In DNA form, the CDR3 reads TGTGCCAGCAGCTTAGCGCCACCGGGACTAGCGGGAGGGCCGGGGGGCACCGGGGAGCTGTTTTTT. Its protein product is CASSLAPPGLAGGPGGTGELFF. Together with reference TRBV11-1 and TRBJ2-2, the CDR3 gives the full variable domain: EAEVAQSPRYKITEKSQAVAFWCDPISGHATLYWYRQILGQGPELLVQFQDESVVDDSQLPKDRFSAERLKGVDSTLKIQPAELGDSAMYLCASSLAPPGLAGGPGGTGELFFGEGSRLTVL.

This clonotype was detected only a few times. An end of the junction differs from the germline gene, which may be a read error. The chain recombines TRBV12-3 or TRBV12-4 with TRBJ2-5, with TRBD1 as a possible D gene (6 bases). CDR3 length equals 13 residues. This CDR3 reads CASSLGVGAATDF. As DNA, the CDR3 is TGTGCCAGCAGTTTAGGGGTGGGGGCAGCGACGGACTTC.

There are a few counts of this clonotype. The chain couples TRBV9 to TRBJ2-3, with unresolved D. Trimming cost V 0 bases and J 2 bases, with 13 bases left between them. The CDR3 is 16 amino acids. CDR1 SGDLS and CDR2 YYNGEE come from the germline V gene. CDR3 loop: CASSVAAAILTDTQYF. The CDR3 region has the DNA TGTGCCAGCAGCGTAGCGGCAGCGATTCTCACAGATACGCAGTATTTT.

The J gene is TRBJ2-3, the V gene TRBV6-1; D uncertain. Germline loops: CDR1 MNHNS, CDR2 SASEGT. Trimming shortened V by 6 bases and J by 6 bases, and 22 bases separated the two germline ends. This CDR3 has 16 residues. CDR3 DNA: TGTGCCAGCAGCCTAACTGACTCGGCGGCGTGGGATACGCAGTATTTT. Its translation is CASSLTDSAAWDTQYF.

This clonotype has only a few counts. The chain uses TRBV29-1 and TRBJ2-3, with D maybe TRBD2 (6 bases). Between the trimmed V and J ends, which lost 0 bases and 0 bases, there was a span of 16 bases. The CDR3 consists of 17 residues. Germline lookup yields CDR1 SQVTM and CDR2 ANQGSEA. CDR3 DNA: TGCAGCGTTGAAGATCTGGACTCGGAGGGGAGCACAGATACGCAGTATTTT. Its protein is CSVEDLDSEGSTDTQYF.